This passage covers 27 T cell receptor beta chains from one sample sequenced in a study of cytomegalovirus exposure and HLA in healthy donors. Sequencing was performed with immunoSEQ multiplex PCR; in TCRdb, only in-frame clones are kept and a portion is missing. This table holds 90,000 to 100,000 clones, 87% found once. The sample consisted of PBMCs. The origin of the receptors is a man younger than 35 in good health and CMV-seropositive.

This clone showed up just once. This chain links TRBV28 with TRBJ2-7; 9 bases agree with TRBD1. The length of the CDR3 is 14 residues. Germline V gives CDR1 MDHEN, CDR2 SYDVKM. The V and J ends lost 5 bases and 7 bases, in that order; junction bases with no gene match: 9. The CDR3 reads CASSAHGTGREQYF. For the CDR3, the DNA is TGTGCCAGCAGTGCCCATGGGACAGGGAGAGAGCAGTACTTC.

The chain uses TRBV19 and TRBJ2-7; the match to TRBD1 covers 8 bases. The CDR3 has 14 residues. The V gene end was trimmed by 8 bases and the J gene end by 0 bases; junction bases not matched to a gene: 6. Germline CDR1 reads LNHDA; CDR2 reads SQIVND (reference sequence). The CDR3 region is CASSAGTGSYEQYF. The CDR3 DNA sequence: TGTGCCAGTTCCGCCGGGACAGGCTCCTACGAGCAGTACTTC. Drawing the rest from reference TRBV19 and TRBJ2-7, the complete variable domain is DGGITQSPKYLFRKEGQNVTLSCEQNLNHDAMYWYRQDPGQGLRLIYYSQIVNDFQKGDIAEGYSVSREKKESFPLTVTSAQKNPTAFYLCASSAGTGSYEQYFGPGTRLTVT.

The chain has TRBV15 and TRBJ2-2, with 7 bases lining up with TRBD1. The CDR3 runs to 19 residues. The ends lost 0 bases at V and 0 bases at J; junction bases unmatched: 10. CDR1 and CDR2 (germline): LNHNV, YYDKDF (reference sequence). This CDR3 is CATSRDPFRQGSNTGELFF. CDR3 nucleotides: TGTGCCACCAGCAGAGATCCTTTTCGACAGGGCTCGAACACCGGGGAGCTGTTTTTT. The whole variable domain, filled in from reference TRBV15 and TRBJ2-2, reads DAMVIQNPRYQVTQFGKPVTLSCSQTLNHNVMYWYQQKSSQAPKLLFHYYDKDFNNEADTPDNFQSRRPNTSFCFLDIRSPGLGDTAMYLCATSRDPFRQGSNTGELFFGEGSRLTVL.

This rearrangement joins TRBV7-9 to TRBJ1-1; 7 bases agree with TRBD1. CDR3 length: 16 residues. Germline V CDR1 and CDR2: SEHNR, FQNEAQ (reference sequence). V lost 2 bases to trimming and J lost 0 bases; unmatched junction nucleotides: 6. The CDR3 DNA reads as TGTGCCAGCAGCTTACCTCAACAGGGGCTGAACACTGAAGCTTTCTTT. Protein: CASSLPQQGLNTEAFF.

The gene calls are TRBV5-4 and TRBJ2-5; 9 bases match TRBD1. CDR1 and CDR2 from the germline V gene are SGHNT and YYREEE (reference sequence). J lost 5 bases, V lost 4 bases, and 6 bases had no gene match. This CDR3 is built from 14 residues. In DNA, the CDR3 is TGTGCCAGCAGCAAACAGGGGGCGGAGGAGACCCAGTACTTC. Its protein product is CASSKQGAEETQYF.

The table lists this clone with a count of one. The CDR3 protein is CASSTYRAANQPQHF. CDR3 bases: TGTGCCAGTAGTACCTACAGGGCGGCGAATCAGCCCCAGCATTTT. The chain uses TRBV19 and TRBJ1-5; possibly TRBD1 for D (6 bases). This CDR3 region has 15 residues. The germline V and J ends were trimmed by 4 bases and 4 bases, with 14 bases remaining between them. Per the germline V gene, CDR1 is LNHDA and CDR2 is SQIVND (reference sequence).

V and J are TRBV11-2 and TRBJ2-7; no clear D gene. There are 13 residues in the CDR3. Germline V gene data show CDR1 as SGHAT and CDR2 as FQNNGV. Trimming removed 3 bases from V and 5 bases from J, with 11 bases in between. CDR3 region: CASSLAPSHEQYF. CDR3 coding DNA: TGTGCCAGCAGCTTGGCTCCTAGTCACGAGCAGTACTTC.

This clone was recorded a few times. The CDR3 region has the DNA TGTGCCAGCAGGCTGGGACAGGGGATCGCTGAAGCTTTCTTT. This sequence encodes CASRLGQGIAEAFF. J is TRBJ1-1 and V is TRBV6-5, with 10 bases aligning to TRBD1. Per the germline V gene, CDR1 is MNHEY and CDR2 is SVGAGI. The J segment lost 6 bases and the V segment lost 6 bases, leaving 7 bases of the junction unmatched. CDR3 length: 14 amino acids.

The chain's CDR3 is CASSQGDESSYNSPLHF. CDR3 nucleotide sequence: TGTGCCAGCAGCCAGGGGGACGAAAGCTCCTATAATTCACCCCTCCACTTT. The chain recombines TRBV21-1 with TRBJ1-6; the table assigns TRBD1, which was not confirmed against the DNA. TRBV21-1 is a known pseudogene. CDR3 length: 17 residues.

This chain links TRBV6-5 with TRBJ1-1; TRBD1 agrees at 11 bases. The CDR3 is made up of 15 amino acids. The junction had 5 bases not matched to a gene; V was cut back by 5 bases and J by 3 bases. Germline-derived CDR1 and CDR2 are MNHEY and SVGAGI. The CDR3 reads CASSPQGQGDTEAFF. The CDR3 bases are TGTGCCAGCAGTCCACAGGGACAGGGGGACACTGAAGCTTTCTTT.

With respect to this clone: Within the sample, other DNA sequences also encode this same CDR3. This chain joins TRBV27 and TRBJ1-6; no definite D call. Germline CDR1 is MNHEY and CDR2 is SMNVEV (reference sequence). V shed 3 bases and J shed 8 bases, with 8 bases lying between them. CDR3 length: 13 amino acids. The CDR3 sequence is CASSFREYSPLHF. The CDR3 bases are TGTGCCAGCAGTTTCCGGGAATATTCACCCCTCCACTTT.

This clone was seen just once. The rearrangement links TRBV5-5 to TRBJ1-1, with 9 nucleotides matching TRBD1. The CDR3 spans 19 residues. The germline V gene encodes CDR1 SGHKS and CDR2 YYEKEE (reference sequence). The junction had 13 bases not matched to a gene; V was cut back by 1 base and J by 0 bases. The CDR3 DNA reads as TGTGCCAGCAGCTTGCGGGGGACAGGGCTCACCGCCATGAACACTGAAGCTTTCTTT. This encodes CASSLRGTGLTAMNTEAFF. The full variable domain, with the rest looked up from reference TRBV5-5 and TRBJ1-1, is DAGVTQSPTHLIKTRGQQVTLRCSPISGHKSVSWYQQVLGQGPQFIFQYYEKEERGRGNFPDRFSARQFPNYSSELNVNALLLGDSALYLCASSLRGTGLTAMNTEAFFGQGTRLTVV.

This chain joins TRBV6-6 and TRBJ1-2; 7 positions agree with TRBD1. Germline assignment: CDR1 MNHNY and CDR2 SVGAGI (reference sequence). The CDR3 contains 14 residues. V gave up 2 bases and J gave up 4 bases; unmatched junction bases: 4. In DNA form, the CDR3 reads TGTGCCAGCAGTTACGACAGGGCCCCCTATGGCTACACCTTC. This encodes CASSYDRAPYGYTF.

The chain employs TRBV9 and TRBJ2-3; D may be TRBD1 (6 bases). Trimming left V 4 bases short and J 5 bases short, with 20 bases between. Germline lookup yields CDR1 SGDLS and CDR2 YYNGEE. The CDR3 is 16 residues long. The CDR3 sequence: CASSSEGAGVGDTQYF. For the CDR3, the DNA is TGTGCCAGCAGCTCAGAGGGTGCAGGGGTTGGAGATACGCAGTATTTT.

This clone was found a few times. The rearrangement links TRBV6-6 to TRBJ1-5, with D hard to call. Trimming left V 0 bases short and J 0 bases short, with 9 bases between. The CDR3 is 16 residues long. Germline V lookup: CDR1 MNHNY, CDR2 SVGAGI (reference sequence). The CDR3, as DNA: TGTGCCAGCAGTTACTCTAGCGGAAATAGCAATCAGCCCCAGCATTTT. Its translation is CASSYSSGNSNQPQHF.

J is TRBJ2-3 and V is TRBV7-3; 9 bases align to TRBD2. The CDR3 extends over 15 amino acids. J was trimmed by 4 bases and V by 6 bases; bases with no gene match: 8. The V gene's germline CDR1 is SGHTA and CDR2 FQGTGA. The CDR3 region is CASRRSGGRADTQYF. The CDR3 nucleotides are TGTGCCAGCAGACGCAGCGGGGGGAGGGCAGATACGCAGTATTTT.

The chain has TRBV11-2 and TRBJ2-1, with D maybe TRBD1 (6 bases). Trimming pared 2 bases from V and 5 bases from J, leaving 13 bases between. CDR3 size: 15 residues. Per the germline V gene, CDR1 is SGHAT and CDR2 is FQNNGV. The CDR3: CASSLQGLRDNEQFF. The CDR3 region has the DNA TGTGCCAGCAGCTTACAGGGGTTGAGGGACAATGAGCAGTTCTTC.

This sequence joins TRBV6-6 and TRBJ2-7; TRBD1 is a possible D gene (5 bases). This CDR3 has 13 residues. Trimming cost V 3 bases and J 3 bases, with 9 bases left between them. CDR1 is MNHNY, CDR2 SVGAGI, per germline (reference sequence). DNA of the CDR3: TGTGCCAGCAGTTATGGACAACGCTACGAGCAGTACTTC. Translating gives CASSYGQRYEQYF.

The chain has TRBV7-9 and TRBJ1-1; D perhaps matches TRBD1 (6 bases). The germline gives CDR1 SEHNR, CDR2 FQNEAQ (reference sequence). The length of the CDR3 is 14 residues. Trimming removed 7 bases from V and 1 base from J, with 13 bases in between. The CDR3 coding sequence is TGTGCCAGCACCCCAATGGGACAGAACACTGAAGCTTTCTTT. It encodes CASTPMGQNTEAFF. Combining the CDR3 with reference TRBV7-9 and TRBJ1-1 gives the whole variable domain DTGVSQNPRHKITKRGQNVTFRCDPISEHNRLYWYRQTLGQGPEFLTYFQNEAQLEKSRLLSDRFSAERPKGSFSTLEIQRTEQGDSAMYLCASTPMGQNTEAFFGQGTRLTVV.

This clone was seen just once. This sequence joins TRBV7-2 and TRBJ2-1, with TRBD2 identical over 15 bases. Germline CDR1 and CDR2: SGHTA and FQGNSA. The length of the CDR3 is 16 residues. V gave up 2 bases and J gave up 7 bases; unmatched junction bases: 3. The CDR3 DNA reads TGTGCCAGCAGCTTAATGGGACTAGCGGGAGGAAATGAGCAGTTCTTC. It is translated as CASSLMGLAGGNEQFF.

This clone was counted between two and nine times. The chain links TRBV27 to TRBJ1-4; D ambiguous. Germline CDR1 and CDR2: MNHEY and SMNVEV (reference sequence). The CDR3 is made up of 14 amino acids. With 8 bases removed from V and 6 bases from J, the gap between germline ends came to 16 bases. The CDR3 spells CASSGSIMDEKLFF. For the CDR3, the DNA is TGTGCCAGCTCTGGGAGTATAATGGATGAAAAACTGTTTTTT.

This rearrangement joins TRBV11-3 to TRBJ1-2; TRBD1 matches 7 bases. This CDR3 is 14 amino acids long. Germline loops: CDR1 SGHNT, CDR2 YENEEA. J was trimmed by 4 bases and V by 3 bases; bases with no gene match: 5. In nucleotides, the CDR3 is TGTGCCAGCAGCTTTGCCGGGGACAGCTATGGCTACACCTTC. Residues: CASSFAGDSYGYTF.

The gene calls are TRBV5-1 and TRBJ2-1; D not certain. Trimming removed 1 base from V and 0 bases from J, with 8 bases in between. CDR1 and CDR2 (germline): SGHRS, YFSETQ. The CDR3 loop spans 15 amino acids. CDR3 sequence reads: CASSLFGSSYNEQFF. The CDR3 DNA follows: TGCGCCAGCAGCTTGTTTGGCAGCTCCTACAATGAGCAGTTCTTC.

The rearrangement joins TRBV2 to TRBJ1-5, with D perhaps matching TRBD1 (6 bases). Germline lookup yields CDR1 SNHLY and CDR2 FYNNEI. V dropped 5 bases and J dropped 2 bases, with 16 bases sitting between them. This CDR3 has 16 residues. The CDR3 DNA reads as TGTGCCAGCAGTTCTGAAACAGGGTTCGGCAATCAGCCCCAGCATTTT. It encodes CASSSETGFGNQPQHF. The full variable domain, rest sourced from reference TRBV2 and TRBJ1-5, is EPEVTQTPSHQVTQMGQEVILRCVPISNHLYFYWYRQILGQKVEFLVSFYNNEISEKSEIFDDQFSVERPDGSNFTLKIRSTKLEDSAMYFCASSSETGFGNQPQHFGDGTRLSIL.

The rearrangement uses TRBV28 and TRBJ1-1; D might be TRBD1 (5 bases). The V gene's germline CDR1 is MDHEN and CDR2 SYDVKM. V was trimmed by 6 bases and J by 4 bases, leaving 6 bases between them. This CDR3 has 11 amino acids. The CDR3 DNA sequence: TGTGCCAGCAGGCAGGGCACTGAAGCTTTCTTT. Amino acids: CASRQGTEAFF.

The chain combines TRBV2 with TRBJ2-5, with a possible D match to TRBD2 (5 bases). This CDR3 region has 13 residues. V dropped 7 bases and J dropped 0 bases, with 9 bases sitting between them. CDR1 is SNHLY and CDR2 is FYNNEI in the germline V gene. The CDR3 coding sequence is TGTGCCAGCACCTCGGGGTACCAAGAGACCCAGTACTTC. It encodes CASTSGYQETQYF.

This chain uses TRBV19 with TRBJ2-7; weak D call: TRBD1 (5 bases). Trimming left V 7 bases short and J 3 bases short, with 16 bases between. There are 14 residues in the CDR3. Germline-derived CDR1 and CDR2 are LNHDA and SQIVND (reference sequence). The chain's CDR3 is CASTTGPGDYEQYF. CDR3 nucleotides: TGTGCCAGTACCACAGGTCCCGGAGACTACGAGCAGTACTTC.